The clone carrying this T cell receptor (beta chain) came up a few times. Its antigen is as yet unknown. The sample belongs to a study of T-cell memory formation after mild COVID-19. This CDR3 is 16 amino acids long. The germline V gene has CDR1 SGHRS and CDR2 YFSETQ. The V segment lost 4 bases and the J segment 4 bases; nucleotides outside the gene matches: 8. TCRdb re-analysed the 5' RACE reads in MiXCR, keeping a single row per CDR3 protein. The table includes about 140,000 distinct CDR3 sequences, around 21% detected once. Broader study findings: Clones contracting across day 15 to 85 had a balanced CD4/CD8 profile; later expanding clones leaned CD4+.

Sequencing was performed on PBMCs or a T cell subset sorted from them (not recorded which). The J gene is TRBJ2-3, the V gene TRBV5-1, with TRBD2 matching over 11 bases. The source of this sequence is an adult woman who had mild COVID-19 (a few samples of this study predate the infection). Cell type and time point are not known. CDR3: CASSNLAGGRADTQYF. DNA of the CDR3: TGCGCCAGCAGCAACCTAGCGGGGGGCCGGGCAGATACGCAGTATTTT. The full variable domain, completed using reference TRBV5-1 and TRBJ2-3, is KAGVTQTPRYLIKTRGQQVTLSCSPISGHRSVSWYQQTPGQGLQFLFEYFSETQRNKGNFPGRFSGRQFSNSRSEMNVSTLELGDSALYLCASSNLAGGRADTQYFGPGTRLTVL.